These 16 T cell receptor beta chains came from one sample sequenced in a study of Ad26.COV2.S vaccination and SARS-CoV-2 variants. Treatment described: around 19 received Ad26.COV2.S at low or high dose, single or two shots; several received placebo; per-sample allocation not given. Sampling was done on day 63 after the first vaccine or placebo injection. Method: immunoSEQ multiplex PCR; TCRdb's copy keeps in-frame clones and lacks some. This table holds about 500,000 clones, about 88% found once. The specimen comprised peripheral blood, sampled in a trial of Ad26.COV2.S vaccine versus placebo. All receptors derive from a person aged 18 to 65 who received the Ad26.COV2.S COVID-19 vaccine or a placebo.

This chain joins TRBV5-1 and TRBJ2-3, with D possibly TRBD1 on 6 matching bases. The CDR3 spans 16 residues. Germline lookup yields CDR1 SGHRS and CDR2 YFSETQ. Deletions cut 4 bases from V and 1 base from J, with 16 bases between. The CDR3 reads CASSAPQGGGTDTQYF. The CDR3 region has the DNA TGCGCCAGCAGCGCCCCACAGGGTGGGGGCACAGATACGCAGTATTTT.

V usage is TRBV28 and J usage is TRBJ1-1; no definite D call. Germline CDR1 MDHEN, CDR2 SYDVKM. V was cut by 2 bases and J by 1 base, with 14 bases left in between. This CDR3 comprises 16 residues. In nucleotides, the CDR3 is TGTGCCAGCAGTTTAGCCTCACACGGATCGAACACTGAAGCTTTCTTT. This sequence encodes CASSLASHGSNTEAFF.

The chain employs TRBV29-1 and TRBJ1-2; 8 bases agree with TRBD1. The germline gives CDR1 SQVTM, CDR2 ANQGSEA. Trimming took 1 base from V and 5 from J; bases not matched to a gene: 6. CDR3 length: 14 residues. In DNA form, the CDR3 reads TGCAGCGTTGAAGCAGGGGGCATTTCGTATGGCTACACCTTC. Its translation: CSVEAGGISYGYTF.

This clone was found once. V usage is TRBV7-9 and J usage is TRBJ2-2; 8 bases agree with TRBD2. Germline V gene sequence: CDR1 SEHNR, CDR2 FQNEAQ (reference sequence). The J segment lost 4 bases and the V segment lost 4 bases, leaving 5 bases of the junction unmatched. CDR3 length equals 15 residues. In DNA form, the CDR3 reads TGTGCCAGCAGCTACACTAGCGGACCCACCGGGGAGCTGTTTTTT. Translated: CASSYTSGPTGELFF.

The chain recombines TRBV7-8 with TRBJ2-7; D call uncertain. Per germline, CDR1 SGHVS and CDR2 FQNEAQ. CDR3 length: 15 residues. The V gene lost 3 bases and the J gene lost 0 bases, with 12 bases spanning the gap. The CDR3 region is CASSFYEYFSYEQYF. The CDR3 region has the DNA TGTGCCAGCAGCTTCTACGAGTACTTCTCCTACGAGCAGTACTTC.

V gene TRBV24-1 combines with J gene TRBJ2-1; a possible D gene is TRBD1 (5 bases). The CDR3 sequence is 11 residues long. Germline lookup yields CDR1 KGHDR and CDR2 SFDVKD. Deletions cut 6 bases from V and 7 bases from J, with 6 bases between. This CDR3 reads CATSQGNEQFF. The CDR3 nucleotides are TGTGCCACCAGTCAGGGAAATGAGCAGTTCTTC.

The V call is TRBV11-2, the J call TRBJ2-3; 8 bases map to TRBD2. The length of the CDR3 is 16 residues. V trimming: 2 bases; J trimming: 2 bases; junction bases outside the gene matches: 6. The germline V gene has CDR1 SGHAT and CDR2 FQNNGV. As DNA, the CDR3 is TGTGCCAGCAGCTTAAGAGCGGGGGATTACACAGATACGCAGTATTTT. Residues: CASSLRAGDYTDTQYF.

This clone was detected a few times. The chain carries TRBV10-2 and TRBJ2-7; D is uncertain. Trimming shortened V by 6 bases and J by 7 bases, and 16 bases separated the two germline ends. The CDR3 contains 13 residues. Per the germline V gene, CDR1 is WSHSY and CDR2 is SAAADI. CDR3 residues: CASRDPSLYEQYF. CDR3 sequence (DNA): TGCGCCAGCAGAGATCCCTCCCTTTATGAGCAGTACTTC.

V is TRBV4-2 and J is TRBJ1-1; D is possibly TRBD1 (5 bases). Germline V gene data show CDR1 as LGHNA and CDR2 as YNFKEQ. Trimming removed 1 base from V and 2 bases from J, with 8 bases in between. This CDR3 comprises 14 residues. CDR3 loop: CASSQGQGNTEAFF. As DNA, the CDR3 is TGTGCCAGCAGCCAAGGCCAGGGAAACACTGAAGCTTTCTTT.

CDR3 residues: CASKLGTGQGAFF. In DNA form, the CDR3 reads TGTGCCAGCAAACTTGGGACAGGCCAGGGAGCTTTCTTT. The rearrangement uses TRBV27 and TRBJ1-1, with TRBD1 matching 8 bases. This CDR3 has 13 residues. J gave up 10 bases and V 7 bases, and 11 bases lay outside the gene matches. The germline V gene has CDR1 MNHEY and CDR2 SMNVEV (reference sequence).

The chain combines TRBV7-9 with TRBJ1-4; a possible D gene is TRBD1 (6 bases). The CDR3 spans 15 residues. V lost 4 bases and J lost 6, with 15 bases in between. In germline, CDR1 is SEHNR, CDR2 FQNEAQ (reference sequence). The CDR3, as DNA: TGTGCCAGCAGCTCAACAGGGAAAGGGTATGAAAAACTGTTTTTT. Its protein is CASSSTGKGYEKLFF.

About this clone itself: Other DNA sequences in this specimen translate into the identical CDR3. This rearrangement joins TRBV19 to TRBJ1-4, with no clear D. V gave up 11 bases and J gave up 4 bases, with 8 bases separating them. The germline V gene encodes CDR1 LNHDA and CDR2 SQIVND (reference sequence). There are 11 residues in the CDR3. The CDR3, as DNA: TGTGCCTCGCGAGGTAATGAAAAACTGTTTTTT. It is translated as CASRGNEKLFF.

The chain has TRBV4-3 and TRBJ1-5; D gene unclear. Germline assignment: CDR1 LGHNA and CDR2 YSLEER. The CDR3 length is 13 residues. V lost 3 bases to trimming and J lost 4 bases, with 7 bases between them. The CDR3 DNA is TGCGCCAGCAGCCAGGGAGGAAATCAGCCCCAGCATTTT. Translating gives CASSQGGNQPQHF.

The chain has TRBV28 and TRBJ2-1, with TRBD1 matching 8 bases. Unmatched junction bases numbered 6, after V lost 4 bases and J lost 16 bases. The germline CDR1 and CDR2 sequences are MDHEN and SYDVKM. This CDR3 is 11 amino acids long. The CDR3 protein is CASSSRDRNFF. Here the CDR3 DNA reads TGTGCCAGCAGTTCCCGGGACAGGAATTTCTTC.

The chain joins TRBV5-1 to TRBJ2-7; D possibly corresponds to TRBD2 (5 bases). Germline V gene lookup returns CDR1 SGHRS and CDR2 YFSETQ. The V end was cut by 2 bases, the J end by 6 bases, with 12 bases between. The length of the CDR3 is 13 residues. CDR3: CASSLDPSPEQYF. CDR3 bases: TGCGCCAGCAGCTTAGACCCTAGCCCCGAGCAGTACTTC.

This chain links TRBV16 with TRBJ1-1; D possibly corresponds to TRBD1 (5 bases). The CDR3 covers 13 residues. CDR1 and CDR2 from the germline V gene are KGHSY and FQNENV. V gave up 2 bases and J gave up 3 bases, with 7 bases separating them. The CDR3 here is CASSQTTDTEAFF. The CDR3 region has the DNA TGTGCCAGCAGCCAAACGACAGACACTGAAGCTTTCTTT.